These T cell receptor beta chains were read from a single sample in a study of blood T cell repertoires in COVID-19. The protocol was immunoSEQ multiplex PCR, while the TCRdb copy is restricted to in-frame clones and leaves out a portion. The repertoire holds some 76,000 clones, with roughly 80% as singletons. Material for sequencing was peripheral blood. Receptors were obtained from a woman aged 55-70 years with acute or convalescent COVID-19. Both conserved end residues are part of each CDR3. A D gene is named only where the DNA matches it firmly. Clone size is shown for a subset of rows, as once, few, many or a class of expanded clone.

d_call: NA
v_call: TRBV24-1
clone_size: NA
j_call: TRBJ1-5
cdr3_nt: TGTGCCACCAGTGATTCAGGGGCAGACCGGCCCCAGCATTTT
cdr3_aa: CATSDSGADRPQHF

d_call: NA
v_call: TRBV6-1
clone_size: NA
j_call: TRBJ2-4
cdr3_nt: TGTGCCAGCAGCGAAAACGACAGAACACCTAAAAACATTCAGTACTTC
cdr3_aa: CASSENDRTPKNIQYF

d_call: TRBD1
v_call: TRBV4-3
clone_size: medium-sized
j_call: TRBJ2-7
cdr3_nt: TGCGCCAGCAGCCAATCCGGGACAGGGGAAACCTACGAGCAGTACTTC
cdr3_aa: CASSQSGTGETYEQYF

d_call: NA
v_call: TRBV6-2/TRBV6-3
clone_size: NA
j_call: TRBJ2-1
cdr3_nt: TGTGCCAGCAGTTACGAGGGCATTGAGCAGTTCTTC
cdr3_aa: CASSYEGIEQFF

d_call: TRBD1
v_call: TRBV5-6
clone_size: NA
j_call: TRBJ2-5
cdr3_nt: TGTGCCAGCAGCCGTAGGGGGCAGGGGGTTAAAGAGACCCAGTACTTC
cdr3_aa: CASSRRGQGVKETQYF

d_call: NA
v_call: TRBV6-2/TRBV6-3
clone_size: NA
j_call: TRBJ2-7
cdr3_nt: TGTGCCAGCAGTTACCGGCAGGGATCCATCTACGAGCAGTACTTC
cdr3_aa: CASSYRQGSIYEQYF

d_call: NA
v_call: TRBV20-1
clone_size: NA
j_call: TRBJ2-5
cdr3_nt: TGCAGTGCTAGTACATTTCAGGAGACCCAGTACTTC
cdr3_aa: CSASTFQETQYF

d_call: NA
v_call: TRBV20-1
clone_size: NA
j_call: TRBJ2-2
cdr3_nt: TGCAGTGCTAGTCACGTTTCAGAAAACGGGGAGCTGTTTTTT
cdr3_aa: CSASHVSENGELFF

d_call: TRBD1
v_call: TRBV11-2
clone_size: NA
j_call: TRBJ2-3
cdr3_nt: TGTGCCAGCAGCCTACAGGGGGCTGGGGGGGATACGCAGTATTTT
cdr3_aa: CASSLQGAGGDTQYF

d_call: TRBD1
v_call: TRBV6-5
clone_size: NA
j_call: TRBJ1-2
cdr3_nt: TGTGCCAGCAGTTACCAGACAGGGGGCCATGGCTACACCTTC
cdr3_aa: CASSYQTGGHGYTF

d_call: NA
v_call: TRBV3-1/TRBV3-2
clone_size: NA
j_call: TRBJ1-1
cdr3_nt: TGTGCCAGCAGTCCCAGGGTGAACACTGAAGCTTTCTTT
cdr3_aa: CASSPRVNTEAFF

d_call: NA
v_call: TRBV6-1
clone_size: NA
j_call: TRBJ2-3
cdr3_nt: TGTGCCAGCAGTGAAGTTTTCTCCTCAGATACGCAGTATTTT
cdr3_aa: CASSEVFSSDTQYF

d_call: NA
v_call: TRBV11-2
clone_size: NA
j_call: TRBJ2-5
cdr3_nt: TGTGCCAGCAGCTTAGAGCGGATCGAGACCCAGTACTTC
cdr3_aa: CASSLERIETQYF

d_call: NA
v_call: TRBV24-1
clone_size: NA
j_call: TRBJ2-1
cdr3_nt: TGTGCCACCACCGGTAGAGGGTTGCATGAGCAGTTCTTC
cdr3_aa: CATTGRGLHEQFF

d_call: NA
v_call: TRBV13
clone_size: NA
j_call: TRBJ1-1
cdr3_nt: TGTGCCAGCAGCTTAGGCATCACACTGAACACTGAAGCTTTCTTT
cdr3_aa: CASSLGITLNTEAFF

d_call: TRBD2
v_call: TRBV5-1
clone_size: NA
j_call: TRBJ2-3
cdr3_nt: TGCGCCAGCAGCTTAAGGACTAGTCAGTCAGATACGCAGTATTTT
cdr3_aa: CASSLRTSQSDTQYF

d_call: NA
v_call: TRBV7-2
clone_size: NA
j_call: TRBJ1-2
cdr3_nt: TGTGCCAGCAGCTTAGAGATTGGCAGGGACTATGGCTACACCTTC
cdr3_aa: CASSLEIGRDYGYTF

d_call: NA
v_call: TRBV19
clone_size: NA
j_call: TRBJ1-1
cdr3_nt: TGTGCCAGTAGTATAGGGGGGCAACTGAACACTGAAGCTTTCTTT
cdr3_aa: CASSIGGQLNTEAFF

d_call: NA
v_call: TRBV15
clone_size: NA
j_call: TRBJ2-5
cdr3_nt: TGTGCCACCAGCAAACAGGGAGCAGGAGAGACCCAGTACTTC
cdr3_aa: CATSKQGAGETQYF

d_call: NA
v_call: TRBV10-1
clone_size: few
j_call: TRBJ1-3
cdr3_nt: TGCGCCAGCCGACCGGGGGTCATATATTTT
cdr3_aa: CASRPGVIYF

d_call: NA
v_call: TRBV7-8
clone_size: NA
j_call: TRBJ2-5
cdr3_nt: TGTGCCAGCAGCTTAGGCAGGCCTACTCAAGAGACCCAGTACTTC
cdr3_aa: CASSLGRPTQETQYF

d_call: NA
v_call: TRBV11-2
clone_size: NA
j_call: TRBJ1-2
cdr3_nt: TGTGCCAGCAGCGACCCAAGAACAGGCAACTATGGCTACACCTTC
cdr3_aa: CASSDPRTGNYGYTF

d_call: TRBD1
v_call: TRBV19
clone_size: NA
j_call: TRBJ1-4
cdr3_nt: TGTGCCAGTCGCACAGGGGAATCTAATGAAAAACTGTTTTTT
cdr3_aa: CASRTGESNEKLFF

d_call: NA
v_call: TRBV6-1
clone_size: NA
j_call: TRBJ1-1
cdr3_nt: TGTGCCAGCAGTGACCTCAGGGATACTGAAGCTTTCTTT
cdr3_aa: CASSDLRDTEAFF

d_call: NA
v_call: TRBV21-1
clone_size: few
j_call: TRBJ2-7
cdr3_nt: TGTGCCAGCAGCGTCTCCGGGACAGGGGGATTGTACGAGCAGTACTTC
cdr3_aa: CASSVSGTGGLYEQYF

d_call: NA
v_call: TRBV4-2
clone_size: NA
j_call: TRBJ1-6
cdr3_nt: TGTGCCAGCAGCCTCCACAGGCTGGAGAATTCACCCCTCCACTTT
cdr3_aa: CASSLHRLENSPLHF

d_call: TRBD1
v_call: TRBV24-1
clone_size: NA
j_call: TRBJ2-2
cdr3_nt: TGTGCCACCAGTGATTCGGGACAGGGGTATCGCACCGGGGAGCTGTTTTTT
cdr3_aa: CATSDSGQGYRTGELFF

d_call: TRBD1
v_call: TRBV19
clone_size: NA
j_call: TRBJ1-1
cdr3_nt: TGTGCCAGTACCTGGACAGGCAACACTGAAGCTTTCTTT
cdr3_aa: CASTWTGNTEAFF

d_call: TRBD1
v_call: TRBV30
clone_size: few
j_call: TRBJ1-4
cdr3_nt: TGTGCCTGGAGTCAAGACAGGGGTAATGAAAAACTGTTTTTT
cdr3_aa: CAWSQDRGNEKLFF

d_call: TRBD1
v_call: TRBV6-6
clone_size: NA
j_call: TRBJ2-7
cdr3_nt: TGTGCCAGCAGAATACCGGGACAGGGGTACGAGCAGTACTTC
cdr3_aa: CASRIPGQGYEQYF

d_call: NA
v_call: TRBV29-1
clone_size: NA
j_call: TRBJ1-1
cdr3_nt: TGCAGCGTTGAAGGAGGGGACTATGAAGCTTTCTTT
cdr3_aa: CSVEGGDYEAFF

d_call: TRBD1
v_call: TRBV6-1
clone_size: NA
j_call: TRBJ2-4
cdr3_nt: TGTGCCAGCAGTGAGAGTCCGAGGGACAGGGGAAAAAACATTCAGTACTTC
cdr3_aa: CASSESPRDRGKNIQYF

d_call: NA
v_call: TRBV6-6
clone_size: few
j_call: TRBJ1-2
cdr3_nt: TGTGCCAGCAGCCCCCGAGACTATGGCTACACCTTC
cdr3_aa: CASSPRDYGYTF

d_call: NA
v_call: TRBV6-5
clone_size: NA
j_call: TRBJ1-1
cdr3_nt: TGTGCCAGCAGTTTAGGAGGGGGGGTAATGAACACTGAAGCTTTCTTT
cdr3_aa: CASSLGGGVMNTEAFF

d_call: NA
v_call: TRBV19
clone_size: NA
j_call: TRBJ2-2
cdr3_nt: TGTGCCAGTAGTTCCAGGGACACCGGGGAGCTGTTTTTT
cdr3_aa: CASSSRDTGELFF

d_call: NA
v_call: TRBV29-1
clone_size: NA
j_call: TRBJ2-6
cdr3_nt: TGCAGCGTTGTGGAGGTTTCTGGGGCCAACGTCCTGACTTTC
cdr3_aa: CSVVEVSGANVLTF

d_call: NA
v_call: TRBV6-1
clone_size: NA
j_call: TRBJ1-6
cdr3_nt: TGTGCCAGCAGTTGGAAACAGGATAATTCACCCCTCCACTTT
cdr3_aa: CASSWKQDNSPLHF

d_call: TRBD1
v_call: TRBV5-1
clone_size: NA
j_call: TRBJ1-1
cdr3_nt: TGCGCCAGCAGCTTGGTAGACAGGGGTTCTGAAGCTTTCTTT
cdr3_aa: CASSLVDRGSEAFF

d_call: NA
v_call: TRBV4-1
clone_size: NA
j_call: TRBJ2-3
cdr3_nt: TGCGCCAGCAGCCAAGACCCTAGCGGGGACAGGAGTACGCAGTATTTT
cdr3_aa: CASSQDPSGDRSTQYF

d_call: NA
v_call: TRBV6-4
clone_size: few
j_call: TRBJ2-2
cdr3_nt: TGTGCCAGCAGGCAGGCCCAAGGGGACACCGGGGAGCTGTTTTTT
cdr3_aa: CASRQAQGDTGELFF

d_call: NA
v_call: TRBV29-1
clone_size: NA
j_call: TRBJ2-1
cdr3_nt: TGCAGCGTTGGACGGGTAGCGGACCGGGGGGAGCAGTTCTTC
cdr3_aa: CSVGRVADRGEQFF

d_call: NA
v_call: TRBV9
clone_size: NA
j_call: TRBJ1-3
cdr3_nt: TGTGCCAGCAGCGTAGCTCCGGCTGGAAACACCATATATTTT
cdr3_aa: CASSVAPAGNTIYF

d_call: NA
v_call: TRBV6-2/TRBV6-3
clone_size: NA
j_call: TRBJ1-4
cdr3_nt: TGTGCCAGCAGTTACGCCGGGACACTTGAAAAACTGTTTTTT
cdr3_aa: CASSYAGTLEKLFF

d_call: TRBD1
v_call: TRBV18
clone_size: NA
j_call: TRBJ1-2
cdr3_nt: TGTGCCAGCTCACCTACACAGGGGGCAGACTATGGCTACACCTTC
cdr3_aa: CASSPTQGADYGYTF

d_call: NA
v_call: TRBV30
clone_size: NA
j_call: TRBJ2-1
cdr3_nt: TGTGCCTGGAACAATGATAATGAGCAGTTCTTC
cdr3_aa: CAWNNDNEQFF

d_call: NA
v_call: TRBV7-9
clone_size: NA
j_call: TRBJ2-1
cdr3_nt: TGTGCCAGCAGCGCCGTGGAGGGGTCGTACAATGAGCAGTTCTTC
cdr3_aa: CASSAVEGSYNEQFF

d_call: NA
v_call: TRBV27
clone_size: NA
j_call: TRBJ2-5
cdr3_nt: TGTGCCAGCAGTTTGCAGGGTGTAGGGGAGACCCAGTACTTC
cdr3_aa: CASSLQGVGETQYF

d_call: TRBD2
v_call: TRBV4-1
clone_size: NA
j_call: TRBJ2-2
cdr3_nt: TGCGCCAGCAGCCAAAAATCCCCTACTAGCGTGAACACCGGGGAGCTGTTTTTT
cdr3_aa: CASSQKSPTSVNTGELFF